This T cell receptor beta chain derives from a study of cytomegalovirus exposure and HLA in healthy donors. Study-level results: Sequence variants that were highly shared formed a cluster that was likely a sequencing artifact. Most of the TCR beta V segments (in an earlier analysis) were productive either about 87% or about 30% of the time.

PCR employed 60 Vbeta and 13 Jbeta primers. Libraries were prepared by immunoSEQ multiplex PCR; TCRdb keeps only in-frame clonotypes and omits some of them. The repertoire holds under 200,000 clones, with 77% as singletons. The donors were healthy bone marrow donors. At sampling all donors were nominally healthy, likely with unrecorded immune exposures. In regard to this clone: Its antigen is not identified.

Germline V gene data show CDR1 as SEHNR and CDR2 as FQNEAQ (reference sequence). The CDR3 consists of 15 residues. V lost 6 bases to trimming and J lost 5 bases, with 18 bases between them. V gene TRBV7-9 combines with J gene TRBJ2-3; D may be TRBD2 (7 bases). Sample: PBMCs. The sequence derives from a female donor in good health and CMV-seronegative. The CDR3 loop is CASSPYEGGVDTQYF. The CDR3 nucleotides read TGTGCCAGCAGTCCCTACGAGGGGGGGGTAGATACGCAGTATTTT.